This TCR beta chain was obtained from a study of control samples from healthy donors and cancer patients (dated by TCRdb to about 2020). Of note for this clone: Its antigen is not yet known. No qualities accompany the bases; no much larger clone lies one base away.

Trimmed from V: 2 bases; trimmed from J: 2 bases; junction bases lacking a gene match: 6. CDR1 SGHVS and CDR2 FQNEAQ are derived from the germline V gene. Reading from cysteine to phenylalanine, the CDR3 counts 17 amino acids. Of the read, only the CDR3 DNA is kept; its 51 bases are in frame from base 1. Receptors were amplified or captured by the immunoSEQ multiplex PCR assay. TCRdb stores this immuneACCESS table with in-frame sequences only. Part of the clones is absent; in the studies checked, under half of the shortfall reflects unresolved V genes, and no reason is known for the rest. For this sample there are about 100,000 clones; approximately 84% appear just once. The ten biggest clones cover over 15% of the sample.

This clonotype originated in a woman aged 45-65 years in good health. The sequence joins TRBV7-8 to TRBJ2-3; the junction holds 11 bases that match TRBD1. The source material was blood. The CDR3 corresponds to CASSLRDRGYLTDTQYF. The nucleotide sequence is given as TGTGCCAGCAGCTTACGGGACAGGGGGTATCTCACAGATACGCAGTATTTT.